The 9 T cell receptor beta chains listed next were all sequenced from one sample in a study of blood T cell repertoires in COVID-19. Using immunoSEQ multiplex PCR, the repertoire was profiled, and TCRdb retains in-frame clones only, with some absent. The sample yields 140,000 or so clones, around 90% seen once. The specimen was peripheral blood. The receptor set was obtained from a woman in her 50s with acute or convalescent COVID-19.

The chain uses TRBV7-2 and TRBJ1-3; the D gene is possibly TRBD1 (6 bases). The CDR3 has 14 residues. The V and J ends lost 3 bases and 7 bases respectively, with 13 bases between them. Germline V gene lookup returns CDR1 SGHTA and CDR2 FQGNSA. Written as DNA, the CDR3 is TGTGCCAGCAGCTTGCAGGGGATCGGGAACACCATATATTTT. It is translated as CASSLQGIGNTIYF. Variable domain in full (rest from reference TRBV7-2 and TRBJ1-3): GAGVSQSPSNKVTEKGKDVELRCDPISGHTALYWYRQSLGQGLEFLIYFQGNSAPDKSGLPSDRFSAERTGGSVSTLTIQRTQQEDSAVYLCASSLQGIGNTIYFGEGSWLTVV.

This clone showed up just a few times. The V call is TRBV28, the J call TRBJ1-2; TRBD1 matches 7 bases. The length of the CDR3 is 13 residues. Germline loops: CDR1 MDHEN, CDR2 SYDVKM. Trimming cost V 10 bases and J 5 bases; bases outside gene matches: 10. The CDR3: CATVQGTGYGYTF. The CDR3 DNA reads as TGTGCCACCGTACAGGGGACGGGGTATGGCTACACCTTC.

CDR3 nucleotides: TGCGCCAGCAGTGAGACTAGCGGGAGAGGTAATGAGCAGTTCTTC. Translated, it gives CASSETSGRGNEQFF. The chain recombines TRBV10-2 with TRBJ2-1, with 11 nucleotides matching TRBD2. Germline V CDR1 and CDR2: WSHSY, SAAADI. Germline trimming cut 2 bases from V and 7 bases from J; bases unmatched to any gene: 4. This CDR3 spans 15 amino acids.

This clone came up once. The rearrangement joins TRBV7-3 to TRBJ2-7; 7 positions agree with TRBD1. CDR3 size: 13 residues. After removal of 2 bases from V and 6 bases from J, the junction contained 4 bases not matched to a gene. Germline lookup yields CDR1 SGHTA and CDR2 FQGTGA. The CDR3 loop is CASSLDRVAEQYF. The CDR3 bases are TGTGCCAGCAGCTTAGACAGGGTGGCCGAGCAGTACTTC.

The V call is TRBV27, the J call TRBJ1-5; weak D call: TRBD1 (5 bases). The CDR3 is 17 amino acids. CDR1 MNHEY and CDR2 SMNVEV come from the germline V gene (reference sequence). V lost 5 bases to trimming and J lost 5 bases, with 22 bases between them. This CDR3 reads CASSKSPGVGSYQPQHF. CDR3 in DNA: TGTGCCAGCAGTAAAAGTCCGGGGGTGGGATCTTATCAGCCCCAGCATTTT.

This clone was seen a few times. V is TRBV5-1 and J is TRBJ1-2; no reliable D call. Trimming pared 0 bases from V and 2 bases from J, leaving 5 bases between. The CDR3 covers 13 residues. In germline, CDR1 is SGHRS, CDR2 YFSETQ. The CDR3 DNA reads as TGCGCCAGCAGCTTGGAGAGGAACTATGGCTACACCTTC. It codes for CASSLERNYGYTF.

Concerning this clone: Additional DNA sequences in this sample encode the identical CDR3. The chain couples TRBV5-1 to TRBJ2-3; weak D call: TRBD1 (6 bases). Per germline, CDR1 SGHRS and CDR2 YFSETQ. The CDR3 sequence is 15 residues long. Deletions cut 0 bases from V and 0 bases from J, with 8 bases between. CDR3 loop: CASSLGQGSTDTQYF. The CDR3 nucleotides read TGCGCCAGCAGCTTGGGGCAGGGGAGCACAGATACGCAGTATTTT.

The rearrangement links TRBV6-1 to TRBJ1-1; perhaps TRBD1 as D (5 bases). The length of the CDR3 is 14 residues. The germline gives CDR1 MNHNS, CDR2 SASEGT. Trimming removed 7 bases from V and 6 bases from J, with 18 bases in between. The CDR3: CASTPGSGEAEAFF. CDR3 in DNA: TGTGCCAGCACTCCAGGGTCGGGGGAGGCTGAAGCTTTCTTT.

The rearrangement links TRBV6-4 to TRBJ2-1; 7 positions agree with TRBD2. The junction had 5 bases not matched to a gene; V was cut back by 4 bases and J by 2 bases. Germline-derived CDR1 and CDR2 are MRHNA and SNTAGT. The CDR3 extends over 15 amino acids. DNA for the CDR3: TGTGCCAGCAGTGGCGTGGGAGGGACCTACAATGAGCAGTTCTTC. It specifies CASSGVGGTYNEQFF.